The 12 T cell receptor beta chains listed next were all sequenced from one sample in a study of T-cell memory formation after mild COVID-19. One entry per CDR3 protein results from TCRdb running MiXCR on the 5' RACE reads. The repertoire holds under 150,000 distinct CDR3 sequences, over 20% seen once, with approximately 40% in the top ten. Material: PBMCs or a T cell subset sorted from them (not recorded which). The receptor set was obtained from a man aged 18 to 35 who had mild COVID-19 (a few samples of this study predate the infection). Cell type and time point are not known.

The chain joins TRBV6-4 to TRBJ1-1; D not certain. This CDR3 has 13 residues. V gave up 4 bases and J gave up 0 bases, with 6 bases separating them. Germline V gene data show CDR1 as MRHNA and CDR2 as SNTAGT. The CDR3 sequence: CASSAHMNTEAFF. The CDR3 coding sequence is TGTGCCAGCAGTGCCCACATGAACACTGAAGCTTTCTTT.

This clonotype occurred a few times. V usage is TRBV5-1 and J usage is TRBJ1-1; TRBD1 might be the D (5 bases). V was clipped by 0 bases and J by 1 base, with 7 bases between them. The CDR3 runs to 14 residues. Germline assignment: CDR1 SGHRS and CDR2 YFSETQ. CDR3 DNA: TGCGCCAGCAGCTTGGTAACAGGGAACACTGAAGCTTTCTTT. Protein product: CASSLVTGNTEAFF.

This chain links TRBV4-1 with TRBJ1-2; D perhaps matches TRBD1 (6 bases). The CDR3 has 16 amino acids. V dropped 4 bases and J dropped 7 bases, with 22 bases sitting between them. Germline assignment: CDR1 MGHRA and CDR2 YSYEKL. The CDR3 DNA reads as TGCGCCAGCAGCCCCCCTCGGGGGCCTCGAAGAGGTGGCTACACCTTC. Translating it yields CASSPPRGPRRGGYTF.

Ten or more counts support this clonotype. The chain links TRBV6-2 or TRBV6-3 to TRBJ1-2; D gene unclear. Germline V gene data show CDR1 as MNHEY and CDR2 as SVGEGT. The length of the CDR3 is 14 residues. The germline V and J ends were trimmed by 7 bases and 2 bases, with 14 bases remaining between them. This chain's CDR3 is CASTPSSVNYGYTF. In nucleotides, the CDR3 is TGTGCCAGCACCCCTTCCTCTGTAAACTATGGCTACACCTTC.

This rearrangement joins TRBV4-1 to TRBJ1-5; D uncertain. V lost 0 bases and J lost 0, with 9 bases in between. Germline assignment: CDR1 MGHRA and CDR2 YSYEKL. The CDR3 is 16 residues long. This CDR3 reads CASSQESAYSNQPQHF. The CDR3, as DNA: TGCGCCAGCAGCCAAGAGTCAGCCTATAGCAATCAGCCCCAGCATTTT.

The J gene is TRBJ2-1, the V gene TRBV7-2; TRBD1 might be the D (6 bases). Trimming cost V 5 bases and J 2 bases, with 13 bases left between them. CDR1 and CDR2 (germline): SGHTA, FQGNSA. There are 15 residues in the CDR3. The CDR3 coding sequence is TGTGCCAGCAGCCGAGTTTGGGACACCTACAATGAGCAGTTCTTC. It encodes CASSRVWDTYNEQFF.

The chain couples TRBV7-2 to TRBJ2-7; D gene ambiguous. V lost 3 bases and J lost 4, with 10 bases in between. The CDR3 is made up of 13 amino acids. CDR1 is SGHTA and CDR2 is FQGNSA in the germline V gene. The CDR3 DNA follows: TGTGCCAGCAGCTTTTTCCTGGGGTACGAGCAGTACGTC. Amino acid sequence: CASSFFLGYEQYV.

This clonotype was counted between two and nine times. The genes are TRBV12-3 or TRBV12-4 and TRBJ1-4, with D possibly matching TRBD1 (5 bases). The CDR3 contains 14 residues. V was clipped by 6 bases and J by 10 bases, with 18 bases between them. CDR3 DNA sequence: TGTGCCAGCAGCAGACAGATGAACTACGGAAAACTGTTTTTT. Translated: CASSRQMNYGKLFF.

The genes are TRBV30 and TRBJ1-5; 11 nucleotides match TRBD1. CDR3 length equals 15 residues. Per germline, CDR1 GTSNPN and CDR2 SVGIG (reference sequence). V lost 1 base, J lost 7 bases, and 6 bases stayed unmatched. The CDR3 protein is CAWSGGQGGFQPQHF. The CDR3 DNA sequence: TGTGCCTGGAGTGGGGGACAGGGGGGATTCCAGCCCCAGCATTTT. Full variable domain (remainder filled in from reference TRBV30 and TRBJ1-5): SQTIHQWPATLVQPVGSPLSLECTVEGTSNPNLYWYRQAAGRGLQLLFYSVGIGQISSEVPQNLSASRPQDRQFILSSKKLLLSDSGFYLCAWSGGQGGFQPQHFGDGTRLSIL.

The chain has TRBV7-9 and TRBJ2-4, with D hard to call. This CDR3 spans 15 amino acids. Trimming took off 5 bases at V and 0 bases at J, with 11 bases between the two ends. Germline CDR1 and CDR2: SEHNR and FQNEAQ (reference sequence). The CDR3 DNA follows: TGTGCCAGCAGCCGAGACGGATTAGCCAAAAACATTCAGTACTTC. Translating gives CASSRDGLAKNIQYF. Together with reference TRBV7-9 and TRBJ2-4, the CDR3 gives the full variable domain: DTGVSQNPRHKITKRGQNVTFRCDPISEHNRLYWYRQTLGQGPEFLTYFQNEAQLEKSRLLSDRFSAERPKGSFSTLEIQRTEQGDSAMYLCASSRDGLAKNIQYFGAGTRLSVL.

This clonotype was detected ten times or more. This sequence joins TRBV7-8 and TRBJ1-1, with unresolved D. Between the trimmed V and J ends, which lost 6 bases and 4 bases, there was a span of 15 bases. CDR3 length equals 14 residues. Germline-derived CDR1 and CDR2 are SGHVS and FQNEAQ. CDR3 residues: CASSYRAGSTEAFF. The CDR3, as DNA: TGTGCCAGCAGTTACCGTGCGGGCAGCACTGAAGCTTTCTTT. Complete variable domain (other parts from reference TRBV7-8 and TRBJ1-1): GAGVSQSPRYKVAKRGQDVALRCDPISGHVSLFWYQQALGQGPEFLTYFQNEAQLDKSGLPSDRFFAERPEGSVSTLKIQRTQQEDSAVYLCASSYRAGSTEAFFGQGTRLTVV.

The chain's CDR3 is CASSQRGSSSYNEQFF. CDR3 DNA: TGCGCCAGCAGCCAGAGGGGATCGAGCTCCTACAATGAGCAGTTCTTC. V is TRBV4-1 and J is TRBJ2-1; D tentatively reads TRBD1 or TRBD2 (5 bases each). Germline lookup yields CDR1 MGHRA and CDR2 YSYEKL. V shed 3 bases and J shed 0 bases, with 12 bases lying between them. The CDR3 runs to 16 residues.